The 22 T cell receptor beta chains given below trace back to one sample, sequenced in a study of blood T cells in healthy people across ages. The authors ran a second PCR of roughly 7 to 11 cycles using a sample-barcoded 5' primer and a J-beta primer mix. From the 5' RACE reads, TCRdb called clonotypes with MiXCR, one entry per CDR3 protein. The sample records 2 million or so distinct CDR3 sequences, around half being singletons. The source material was blood. Receptors were obtained from a middle-aged woman in good health.

This chain connects TRBV28 to TRBJ1-2; the D is unclear. The ends were cut back, 3 bases at V and 1 base at J, with 9 bases in the middle. Germline-derived CDR1 and CDR2 are MDHEN and SYDVKM. This CDR3 region has 14 residues. This chain's CDR3 is CASSLGNNNYGYTF. Here the CDR3 DNA reads TGTGCCAGCAGTTTGGGCAATAATAACTATGGCTACACCTTC.

V gene TRBV11-2 combines with J gene TRBJ2-3; D is undetermined. This CDR3 has 16 amino acids. Germline loops: CDR1 SGHAT, CDR2 FQNNGV. Trimming stripped 0 bases from V and 2 bases from J, with 12 bases between. The CDR3 bases are TGTGCCAGCAGCTTAGATCTCGGTGCCATCACAGATACGCAGTATTTT. As protein: CASSLDLGAITDTQYF.

Concerning this clonotype: At one boundary the junction diverges from the germline segment, which might be a read error. CDR3 bases: TGTGCCAGCAGATTAGGGGGGACAGGGGTCTACAATGAGCAGTACTTC. Amino acid sequence: CASRLGGTGVYNEQYF. The chain recombines TRBV7-9 with TRBJ2-1, with TRBD1 matching over 10 bases. The last part of the DNA fits TRBJ2-7 better; the J call may be wrong. The CDR3 runs 16 residues. Germline V CDR1 and CDR2: SEHNR, FQNEAQ (reference sequence).

The chain combines TRBV20-1 with TRBJ1-5, with D unclear. V was cut by 3 bases and J by 7 bases, with 16 bases left in between. This CDR3 comprises 14 residues. Germline V CDR1 and CDR2: DFQATT, SNEGSKA (reference sequence). CDR3 sequence reads: CSASSADPGQPQHF. The DNA for the CDR3 is TGCAGTGCTAGTTCTGCGGATCCTGGCCAGCCCCAGCATTTT.

This clonotype was detected ten times or more. The rearrangement joins TRBV10-3 to TRBJ2-5; 14 bases match TRBD2. The CDR3 is made up of 15 amino acids. The V segment lost 4 bases and the J segment 3 bases; nucleotides outside the gene matches: 1. CDR1 is ENHRY, CDR2 SYGVKD, per germline. CDR3 sequence (DNA): TGTGCCATCAGTGGACTAGCGGGGGGGGAAGAGACCCAGTACTTC. Translation gives CAISGLAGGEETQYF.

This clonotype was counted ten times or more. The gene calls are TRBV2 and TRBJ2-5; perhaps D is TRBD1 or TRBD2 (5 bases each). The V end was cut by 5 bases, the J end by 1 base, with 11 bases between. The CDR3 sequence is 14 residues long. Germline V gene data show CDR1 as SNHLY and CDR2 as FYNNEI. CDR3 region: CASSYAGSQETQYF. CDR3 DNA sequence: TGTGCCAGCAGTTACGCAGGGAGCCAAGAGACCCAGTACTTC.

J is TRBJ2-5 and V is TRBV6-5; D is tentatively TRBD1 or TRBD2 (5 bases each). The J call is in doubt because the DNA end fits TRBJ2-7 better. This CDR3 comprises 15 residues. Germline CDR1 is MNHEY and CDR2 is SVGAGI. CDR3 protein: CASRKHRDATYEQYF. In nucleotides, the CDR3 is TGTGCCAGCAGGAAACACCGGGACGCAACCTACGAGCAGTACTTC.

Only a few counts were recorded for this clonotype. The rearrangement joins TRBV12-3 or TRBV12-4 to TRBJ1-5; no clear D. V shed 6 bases and J shed 7 bases, with 10 bases lying between them. The CDR3 extends over 12 amino acids. The CDR3 is CASRRTPQPQHF. In nucleotides, the CDR3 is TGTGCCAGCAGGAGGACTCCCCAGCCCCAGCATTTT.

This clonotype appeared a few times. The chain couples TRBV29-1 to TRBJ2-7; 9 nucleotides match TRBD1. V lost 4 bases and J lost 2; bases outside the gene matches: 6. The CDR3 consists of 14 residues. Germline-derived CDR1 and CDR2 are SQVTM and ANQGSEA. CDR3 loop: CSVGGQGTTYEQYF. The CDR3 DNA sequence: TGCAGCGTTGGTGGACAGGGGACTACCTACGAGCAGTACTTC.

This clonotype turned up a few times. The genes are TRBV24-1 and TRBJ2-3, with D possibly being TRBD2 (5 bases). The CDR3 runs to 17 residues. Trimming stripped 4 bases from V and 2 bases from J, with 18 bases between. Germline lookup yields CDR1 KGHDR and CDR2 SFDVKD. CDR3: CATSDRRLSGVTDTQYF. The CDR3 coding sequence is TGTGCCACCAGTGACCGACGTCTAAGCGGCGTCACAGATACGCAGTATTTT.

The V call is TRBV7-2, the J call TRBJ1-5, with 7 bases fitting TRBD1. Germline lookup yields CDR1 SGHTA and CDR2 FQGNSA. With 4 bases clipped from V and 4 bases from J, the junction kept 7 bases outside the gene matches. The CDR3 is made up of 15 amino acids. The CDR3 DNA reads as TGTGCCAGCAGCTCTTCCGGGACAGAGAATCAGCCCCAGCATTTT. The encoded protein is CASSSSGTENQPQHF.

This chain connects TRBV20-1 to TRBJ2-3, with D maybe TRBD2 (5 bases). Per the germline V gene, CDR1 is DFQATT and CDR2 is SNEGSKA (reference sequence). Between the trimmed V and J ends, which lost 5 bases and 0 bases, there was a span of 12 bases. This CDR3 comprises 14 residues. DNA of the CDR3: TGCAGTGCTTTTGCTAGCCCTAGCACAGATACGCAGTATTTT. It specifies CSAFASPSTDTQYF.

V gene TRBV20-1 combines with J gene TRBJ2-1, with TRBD2 as a possible D gene (7 bases). V dropped 3 bases and J dropped 5 bases, with 20 bases sitting between them. Germline CDR1 and CDR2: DFQATT and SNEGSKA (reference sequence). CDR3 length: 16 amino acids. The CDR3 DNA reads TGCAGTGCTAGTCCTCTTCGGCGGGGGCTAAACAATGAGCAGTTCTTC. It yields the protein CSASPLRRGLNNEQFF.

This chain joins TRBV7-2 and TRBJ2-7; 7 bases are shared with TRBD2. The germline V gene has CDR1 SGHTA and CDR2 FQGNSA. With V trimmed by 5 bases and J by 5 bases, 18 bases remained unmatched. CDR3 length: 17 amino acids. CDR3 DNA sequence: TGTGCCAGCAGCCTTACCCCCCGACAGCGGGACCTCAACGAGCAGTACTTC. Amino acids: CASSLTPRQRDLNEQYF.

Notes on this clonotype: Compared with germline, one end of the junction differs, possibly owing to a read error. The V call is TRBV5-1, the J call TRBJ1-1; unclear D gene. The germline gives CDR1 SGHRS, CDR2 YFSETQ. CDR3 size: 13 residues. The CDR3 nucleotides are TGCGCCAGCAACGTTGACGTGAAAACTGAAGCTTTCTTT. As protein: CASNVDVKTEAFF.

J is TRBJ2-1 and V is TRBV5-1; the D call may be TRBD1 or TRBD2 (5 bases each). The CDR3 is 14 residues long. Germline lookup yields CDR1 SGHRS and CDR2 YFSETQ. Trimming pared 1 base from V and 10 bases from J, leaving 15 bases between. CDR3 DNA: TGCGCCAGCAGCTTGCTCGTCGGGGCGCCGGAGCAGTTCTTC. This translates into CASSLLVGAPEQFF.

This rearrangement joins TRBV7-2 to TRBJ1-6, with D uncertain. V was shortened by 1 base and J by 14 bases, with 12 bases between the two germline ends. This CDR3 spans 13 amino acids. Germline CDR1 SGHTA, CDR2 FQGNSA. The CDR3 bases are TGTGCCAGCAGCTTAGAACTTCTGGAGACCCTCCACTTT. The encoded protein is CASSLELLETLHF.

The rearrangement joins TRBV7-2 to TRBJ1-2; weak D call: TRBD1 (5 bases). CDR1 is SGHTA, CDR2 FQGNSA, per germline. V was shortened by 5 bases and J by 5 bases, with 15 bases between the two germline ends. There are 14 residues in the CDR3. CDR3 coding DNA: TGTGCCAGCAGCAAGGGAGACAGACCGTATGGCTACACCTTC. It is translated as CASSKGDRPYGYTF.

Only a few counts were recorded for this clonotype. The chain links TRBV27 to TRBJ2-1; 8 bases align to TRBD2. The CDR3 sequence is 19 residues long. Germline-derived CDR1 and CDR2 are MNHEY and SMNVEV (reference sequence). The V and J ends lost 2 bases and 5 bases, in that order; junction bases with no gene match: 17. The chain's CDR3 is CASSLTSGGPPLLHNEQFF. The CDR3 coding sequence is TGTGCCAGCAGTTTAACAAGCGGGGGCCCCCCTCTACTACACAATGAGCAGTTCTTC.

The V call is TRBV20-1, the J call TRBJ1-2; D remains unclear. This CDR3 comprises 14 residues. V lost 4 bases, J lost 0 bases, and 12 bases lay in between. Per the germline V gene, CDR1 is DFQATT and CDR2 is SNEGSKA (reference sequence). CDR3 protein: CSAMVSPPNYGYTF. CDR3 bases: TGCAGTGCTATGGTCAGTCCCCCTAACTATGGCTACACCTTC.

This sequence joins TRBV6-5 and TRBJ2-5; 9 bases match TRBD1. V dropped 0 bases and J dropped 5; count of bases not matched to a gene: 7. CDR1 is MNHEY and CDR2 is SVGAGI in the germline V gene. The CDR3 spans 16 residues. The DNA of the CDR3 is TGTGCCAGCAGTTACTCACAGGGGGCAATGGCGGAGACCCAGTACTTC. Protein product: CASSYSQGAMAETQYF.

As to this clonotype: A much larger clone differs by one base, so this may be a read error. The chain employs TRBV29-1 and TRBJ2-1, with D possibly being TRBD1 (6 bases). The CDR3 totals 14 residues. Germline CDR1 reads SQVTM; CDR2 reads ANQGSEA. CDR3 loop: CGLRGQGSYDEQFF. The CDR3 DNA follows: TGCGGCCTTCGTGGTCAGGGGTCATACGATGAGCAGTTCTTC.